The sequence of this T cell receptor (beta chain) was determined in a study of shared clonotypes between healthy human individuals. The CDR3 has 16 residues. With 6 bases removed from V and 2 bases from J, the gap between germline ends came to 18 bases. Per germline, CDR1 SGHAT and CDR2 FQNNGV. Whole-study findings and limits: The four-donor shared clonotypes exceeded non-shared clonotypes in generation probability, with non-shared ones scoring lower. What limited the represented genetic and exposure-history diversity was the small number of donors.

Libraries were prepared by immunoSEQ multiplex PCR; TCRdb keeps only in-frame clonotypes and omits some of them. The top ten hold under 0.25% of the sample, which has under 1 million clones, about 96% seen once. Positively selected for CCR7, the CD45RO-negative cells used as naive CD8 cells excluded terminally differentiated effector memory CD45RA+ cells. The sample holds one count of this clone. Its antigen is as yet unknown. The sample taken for sequencing was naive CD8+ T cells sorted from blood. The chain carries TRBV11-2 and TRBJ2-3; D remains ambiguous. This receptor was identified in a man aged 25 to 45 in good health. In DNA, the CDR3 is TGTGCCAGCAGTCTCCATAGCACAAGCTACACAGATACGCAGTATTTT. Protein: CASSLHSTSYTDTQYF.